The text below deals with one TCR beta chain. V lost 8 bases and J lost 3, with 8 bases in between. In germline, CDR1 is LGHDT, CDR2 YNNKEL (reference sequence). The CDR3 totals 12 residues. TCRdb keeps only in-frame clones here, not all; method: immunoSEQ multiplex PCR. The profile shows 120,000 to 150,000 clones, about 91% of them singletons. The data belong to a study of T cell responses to AZD1222 COVID-19 vaccine. The source material was peripheral blood, sampled on day 0 of AZD1222 vaccination. The rearrangement joins TRBV3-1 (or the pseudogene TRBV3-2) to TRBJ1-3, with a possible D match to TRBD1 (6 bases). The clonotype was recovered from an adult in good health. The CDR3 loop is CASGGLGNTIYF. The CDR3 region has the DNA TGTGCCAGCGGGGGGCTTGGAAACACCATATATTTT.